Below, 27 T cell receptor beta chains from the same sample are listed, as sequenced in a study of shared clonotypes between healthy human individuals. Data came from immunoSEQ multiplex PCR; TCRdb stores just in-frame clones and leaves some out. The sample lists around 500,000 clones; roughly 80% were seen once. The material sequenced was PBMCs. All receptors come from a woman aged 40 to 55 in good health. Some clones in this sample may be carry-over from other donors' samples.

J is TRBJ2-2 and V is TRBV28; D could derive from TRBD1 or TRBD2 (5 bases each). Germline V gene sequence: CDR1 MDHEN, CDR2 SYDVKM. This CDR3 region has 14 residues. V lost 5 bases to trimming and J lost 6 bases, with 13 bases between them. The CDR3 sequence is CASSPPLGPGELFF. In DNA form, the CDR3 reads TGTGCCAGCAGTCCCCCCCTGGGACCCGGGGAGCTGTTTTTT. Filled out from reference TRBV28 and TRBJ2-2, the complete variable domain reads DVKVTQSSRYLVKRTGEKVFLECVQDMDHENMFWYRQDPGLGLRLIYFSYDVKMKEKGDIPEGYSVSREKKERFSLILESASTNQTSMYLCASSPPLGPGELFFGEGSRLTVL.

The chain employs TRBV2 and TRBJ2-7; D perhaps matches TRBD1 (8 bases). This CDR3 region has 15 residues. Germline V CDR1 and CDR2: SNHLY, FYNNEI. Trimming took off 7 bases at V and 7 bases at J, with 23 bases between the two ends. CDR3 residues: CASIKGGTGLLEQYF. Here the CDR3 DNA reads TGTGCCAGCATCAAGGGGGGGACAGGACTCTTGGAGCAGTACTTC.

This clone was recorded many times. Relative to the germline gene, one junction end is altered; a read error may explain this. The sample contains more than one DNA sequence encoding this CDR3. The CDR3 DNA reads TGCAGCGCTGAAAGGGTAACTGAAGCTTTCTTT. This codes for CSAERVTEAFF. The chain has TRBV29-1 and TRBJ1-1; no reliable D call. CDR1 and CDR2 (germline): SQVTM, ANQGSEA. CDR3 length equals 11 residues. The full variable domain, rest sourced from reference TRBV29-1 and TRBJ1-1, is SAVISQKPSRDICQRGTSLTIQCQVDSQVTMMFWYRQQPGQSLTLIATANQGSEATYESGFVIDKFPISRPNLTFSTLTVSNMSPEDSSIYLCSAERVTEAFFGQGTRLTVV.

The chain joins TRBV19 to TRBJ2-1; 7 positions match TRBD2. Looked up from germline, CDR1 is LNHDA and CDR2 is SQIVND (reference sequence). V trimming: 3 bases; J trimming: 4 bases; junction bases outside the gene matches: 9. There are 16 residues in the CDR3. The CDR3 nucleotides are TGTGCCAGTAGTATCGGTCCGGGAGGCGGTTACAATGAGCAGTTCTTC. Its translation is CASSIGPGGGYNEQFF.

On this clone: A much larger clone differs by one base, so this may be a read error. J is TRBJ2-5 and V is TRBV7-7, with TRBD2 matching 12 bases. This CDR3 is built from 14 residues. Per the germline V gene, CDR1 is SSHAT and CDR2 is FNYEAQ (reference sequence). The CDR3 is CASSPGLAGETQYF. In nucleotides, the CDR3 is TGTGCTAGCAGCCCGGGACTAGCGGGAGAGACCCAGTACTTC.

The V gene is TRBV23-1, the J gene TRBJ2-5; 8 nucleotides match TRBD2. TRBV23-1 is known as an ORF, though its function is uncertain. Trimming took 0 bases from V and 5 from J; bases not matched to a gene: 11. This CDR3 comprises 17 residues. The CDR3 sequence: CASSQSRRASGLETQYF. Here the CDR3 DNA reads TGCGCCAGCAGTCAATCGAGGAGGGCTAGCGGGCTCGAGACCCAGTACTTC.

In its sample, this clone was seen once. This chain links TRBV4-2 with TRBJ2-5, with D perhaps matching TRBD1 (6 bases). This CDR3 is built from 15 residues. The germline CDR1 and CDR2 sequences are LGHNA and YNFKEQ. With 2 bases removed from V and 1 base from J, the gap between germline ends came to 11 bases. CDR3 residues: CASSQSQGSQETQYF. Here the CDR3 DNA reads TGTGCCAGCAGCCAATCACAGGGTTCCCAAGAGACCCAGTACTTC.

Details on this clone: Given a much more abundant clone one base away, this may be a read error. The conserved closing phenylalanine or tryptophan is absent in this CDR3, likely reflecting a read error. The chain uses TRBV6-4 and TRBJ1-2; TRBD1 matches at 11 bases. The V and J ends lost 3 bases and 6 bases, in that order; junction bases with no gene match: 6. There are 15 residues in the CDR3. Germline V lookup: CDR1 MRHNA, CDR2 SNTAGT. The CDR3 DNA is TGTGCCAGCAGTGAATCCCCGGACAGGGGGCATGGCTACACCATC. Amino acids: CASSESPDRGHGYTI.

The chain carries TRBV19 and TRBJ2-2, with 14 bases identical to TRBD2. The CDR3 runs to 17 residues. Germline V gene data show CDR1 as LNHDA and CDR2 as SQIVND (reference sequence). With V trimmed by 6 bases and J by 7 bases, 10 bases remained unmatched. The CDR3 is CASRTGGLAGVVGELFF. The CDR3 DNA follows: TGTGCCAGTAGAACAGGGGGACTAGCGGGAGTCGTCGGGGAGCTGTTTTTT.

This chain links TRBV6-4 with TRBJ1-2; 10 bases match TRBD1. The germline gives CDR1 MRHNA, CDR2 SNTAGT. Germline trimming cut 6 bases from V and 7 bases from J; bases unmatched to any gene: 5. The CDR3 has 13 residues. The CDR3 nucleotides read TGTGCCAGCAGAAACCGGACAGGGGGTGGCTACACCTTC. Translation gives CASRNRTGGGYTF.

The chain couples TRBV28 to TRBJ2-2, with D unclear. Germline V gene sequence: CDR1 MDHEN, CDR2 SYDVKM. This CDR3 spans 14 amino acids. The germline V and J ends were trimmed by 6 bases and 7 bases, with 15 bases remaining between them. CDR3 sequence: CASRSAGFGGELFF. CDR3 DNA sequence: TGTGCCAGCAGATCCGCCGGGTTCGGCGGGGAGCTGTTTTTT.

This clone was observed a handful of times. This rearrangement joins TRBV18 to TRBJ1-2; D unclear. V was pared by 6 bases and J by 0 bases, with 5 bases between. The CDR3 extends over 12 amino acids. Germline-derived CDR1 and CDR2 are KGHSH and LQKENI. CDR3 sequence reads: CASSETNYGYTF. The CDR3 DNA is TGTGCCAGCTCGGAGACTAACTATGGCTACACCTTC.

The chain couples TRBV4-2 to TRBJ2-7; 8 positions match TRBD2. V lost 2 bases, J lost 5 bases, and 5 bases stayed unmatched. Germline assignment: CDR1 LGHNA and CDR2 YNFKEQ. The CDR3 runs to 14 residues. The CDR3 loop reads CASSQTGTSHEQYF. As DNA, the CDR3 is TGTGCCAGCAGCCAAACCGGGACTAGTCACGAGCAGTACTTC.

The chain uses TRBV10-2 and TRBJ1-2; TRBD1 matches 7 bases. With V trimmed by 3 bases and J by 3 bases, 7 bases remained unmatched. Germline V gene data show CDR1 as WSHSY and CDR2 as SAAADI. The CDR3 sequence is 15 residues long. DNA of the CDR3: TGCGCCAGCAGTGATCGTAGGGGGCGCGACTATGGCTACACCTTC. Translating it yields CASSDRRGRDYGYTF.

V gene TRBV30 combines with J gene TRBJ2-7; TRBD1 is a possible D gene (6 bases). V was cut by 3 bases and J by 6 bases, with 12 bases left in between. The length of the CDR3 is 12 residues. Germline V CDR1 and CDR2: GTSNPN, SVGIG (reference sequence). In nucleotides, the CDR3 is TGTGCCTGGAGCCAGGGGATAGGCGAGCAGTACTTC. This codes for CAWSQGIGEQYF.

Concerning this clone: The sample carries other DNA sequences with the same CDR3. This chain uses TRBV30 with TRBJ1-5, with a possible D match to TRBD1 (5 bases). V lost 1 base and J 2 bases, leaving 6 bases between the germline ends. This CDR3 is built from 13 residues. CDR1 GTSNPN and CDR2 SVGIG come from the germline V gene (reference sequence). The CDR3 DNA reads TGTGCCTGGAGTGGGGGCGGCAATCAGCCCCAGCATTTT. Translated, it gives CAWSGGGNQPQHF.

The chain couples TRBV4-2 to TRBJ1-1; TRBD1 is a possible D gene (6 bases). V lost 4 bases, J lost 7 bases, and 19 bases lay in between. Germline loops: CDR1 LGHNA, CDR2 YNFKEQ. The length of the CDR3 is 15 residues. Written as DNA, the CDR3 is TGTGCCAGCAGCCGGACCTCGGGGGCAGATAGTGAAGCTTTCTTT. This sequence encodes CASSRTSGADSEAFF.

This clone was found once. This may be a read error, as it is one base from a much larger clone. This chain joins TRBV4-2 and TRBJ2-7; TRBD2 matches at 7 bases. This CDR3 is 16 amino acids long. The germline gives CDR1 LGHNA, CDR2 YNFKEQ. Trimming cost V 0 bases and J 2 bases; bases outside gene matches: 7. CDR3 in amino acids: CASSQELAVNPYEQYF. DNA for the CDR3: TGTGCCAGCAGCCAAGAGCTAGCGGTTAACCCCTACGAGCAGTACTTC.

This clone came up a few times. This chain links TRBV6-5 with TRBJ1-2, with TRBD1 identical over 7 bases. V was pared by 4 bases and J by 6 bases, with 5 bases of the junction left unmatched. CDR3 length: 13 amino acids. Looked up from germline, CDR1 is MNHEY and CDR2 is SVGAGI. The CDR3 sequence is CASSWDSLDGYTF. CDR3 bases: TGTGCCAGCAGTTGGGACAGCTTAGATGGCTACACCTTC.

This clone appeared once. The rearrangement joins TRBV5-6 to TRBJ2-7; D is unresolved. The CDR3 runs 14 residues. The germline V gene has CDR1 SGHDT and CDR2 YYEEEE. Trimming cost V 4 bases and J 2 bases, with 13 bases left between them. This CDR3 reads CASSVGPPPYEQYF. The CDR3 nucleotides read TGTGCCAGCAGCGTAGGACCTCCCCCCTACGAGCAGTACTTC.

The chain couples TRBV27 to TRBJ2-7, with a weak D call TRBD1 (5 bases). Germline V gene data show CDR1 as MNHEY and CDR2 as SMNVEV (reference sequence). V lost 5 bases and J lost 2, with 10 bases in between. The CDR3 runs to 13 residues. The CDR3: CASSPTEPYEQYF. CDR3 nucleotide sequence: TGTGCCAGCAGTCCGACAGAACCCTACGAGCAGTACTTC.

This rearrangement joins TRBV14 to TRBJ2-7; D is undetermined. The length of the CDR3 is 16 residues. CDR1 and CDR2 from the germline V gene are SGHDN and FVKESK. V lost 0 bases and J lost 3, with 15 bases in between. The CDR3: CASSQDHFQRHYEQYF. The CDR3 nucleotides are TGTGCCAGCAGCCAAGATCATTTCCAGCGCCACTACGAGCAGTACTTC. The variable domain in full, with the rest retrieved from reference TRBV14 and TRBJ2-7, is EAGVTQFPSHSVIEKGQTVTLRCDPISGHDNLYWYRRVMGKEIKFLLHFVKESKQDESGMPNNRFLAERTGGTYSTLKVQPAELEDSGVYFCASSQDHFQRHYEQYFGPGTRLTVT.

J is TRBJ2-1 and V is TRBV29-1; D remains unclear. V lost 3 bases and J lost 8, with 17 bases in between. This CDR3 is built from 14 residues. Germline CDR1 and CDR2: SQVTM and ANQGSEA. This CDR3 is CSVEGLPRPDEQFF. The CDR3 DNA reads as TGCAGCGTTGAGGGTCTCCCCCGACCCGATGAGCAGTTCTTC.

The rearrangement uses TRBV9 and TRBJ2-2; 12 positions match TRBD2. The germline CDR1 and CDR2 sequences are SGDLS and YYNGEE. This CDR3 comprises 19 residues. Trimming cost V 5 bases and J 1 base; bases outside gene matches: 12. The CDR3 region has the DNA TGTGCCAGCAGGCCGCGCGCGGGACTAGCGGGTGTGAACACCGGGGAGCTGTTTTTT. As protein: CASRPRAGLAGVNTGELFF.

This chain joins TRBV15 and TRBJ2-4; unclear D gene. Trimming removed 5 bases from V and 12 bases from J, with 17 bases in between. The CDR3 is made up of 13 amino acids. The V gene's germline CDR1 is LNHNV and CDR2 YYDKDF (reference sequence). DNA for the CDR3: TGTGCCACCAGCTCCACCTCTCTCTCGAATCAGTACTTC. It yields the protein CATSSTSLSNQYF. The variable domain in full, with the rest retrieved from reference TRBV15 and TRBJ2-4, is DAMVIQNPRYQVTQFGKPVTLSCSQTLNHNVMYWYQQKSSQAPKLLFHYYDKDFNNEADTPDNFQSRRPNTSFCFLDIRSPGLGDTAMYLCATSSTSLSNQYFGAGTRLSVL.

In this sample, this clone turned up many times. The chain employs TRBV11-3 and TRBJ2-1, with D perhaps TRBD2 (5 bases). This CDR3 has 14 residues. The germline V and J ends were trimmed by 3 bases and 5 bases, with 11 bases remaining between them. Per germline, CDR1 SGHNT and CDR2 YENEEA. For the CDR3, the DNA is TGTGCCAGCAGCTTCGGGGTTTGGGACAATGAGCAGTTCTTC. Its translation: CASSFGVWDNEQFF.

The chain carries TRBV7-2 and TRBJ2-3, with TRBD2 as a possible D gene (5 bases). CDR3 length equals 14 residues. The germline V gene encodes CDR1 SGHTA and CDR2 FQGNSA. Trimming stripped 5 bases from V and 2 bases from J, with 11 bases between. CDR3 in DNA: TGTGCCAGCAGCCTTGGACTTCACACAGATACGCAGTATTTT. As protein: CASSLGLHTDTQYF.